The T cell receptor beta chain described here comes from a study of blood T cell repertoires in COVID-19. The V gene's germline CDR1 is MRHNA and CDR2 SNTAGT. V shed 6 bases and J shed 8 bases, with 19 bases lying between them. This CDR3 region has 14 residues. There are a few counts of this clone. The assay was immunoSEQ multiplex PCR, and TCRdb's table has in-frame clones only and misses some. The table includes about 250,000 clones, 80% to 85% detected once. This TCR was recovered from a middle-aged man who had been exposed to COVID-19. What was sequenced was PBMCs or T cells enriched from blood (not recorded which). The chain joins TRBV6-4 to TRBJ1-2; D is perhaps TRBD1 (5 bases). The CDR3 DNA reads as TGTGCCAGCAGATCACCCGGTGGGGCGTGGGGCTACACCTTC. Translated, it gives CASRSPGGAWGYTF.